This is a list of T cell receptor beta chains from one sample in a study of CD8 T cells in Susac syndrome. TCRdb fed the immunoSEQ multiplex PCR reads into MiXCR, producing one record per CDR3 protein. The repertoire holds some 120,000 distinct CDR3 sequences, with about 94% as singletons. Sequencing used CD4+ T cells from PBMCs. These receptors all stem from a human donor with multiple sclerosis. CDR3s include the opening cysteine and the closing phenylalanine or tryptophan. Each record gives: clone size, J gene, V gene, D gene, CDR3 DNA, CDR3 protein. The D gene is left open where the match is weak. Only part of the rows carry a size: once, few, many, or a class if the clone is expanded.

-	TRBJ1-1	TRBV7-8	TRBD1	TGTGCCAGCAGCTGGGGACAGACCCCAGCAGAAGCTTTCTTT	CASSWGQTPAEAFF
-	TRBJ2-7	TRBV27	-	TGTGCCAGCAAAATTTGGGAAGGGGCCGGCGAGCAGTACTTC	CASKIWEGAGEQYF
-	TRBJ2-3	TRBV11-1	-	TGTGCCAGCAGCCCCCTCTGGGGGCGGAGGGCAGATACGCAGTATTTT	CASSPLWGRRADTQYF
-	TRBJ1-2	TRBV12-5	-	TGTGCTAGTGGTTCGGGGCGGGAGAGGAGCTACACCTTC	CASGSGRERSYTF
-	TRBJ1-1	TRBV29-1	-	TGCAGCGGAAACAGGGATTGGGGCACTGAAGCTTTCTTT	CSGNRDWGTEAFF
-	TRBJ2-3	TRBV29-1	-	TGCAGCGTTCGGGGTGCAGATACGCAGTATTTT	CSVRGADTQYF
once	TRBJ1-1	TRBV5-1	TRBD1	TGCGCCAGCAGCTCTCAGGGGGCCGACACTGAAGCTTTCTTT	CASSSQGADTEAFF
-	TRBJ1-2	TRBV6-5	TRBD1	TGTGCCAGCAGTAACTCCGGGAGGGGGCTAAATTTTTATGGCTACACCTTC	CASSNSGRGLNFYGYTF
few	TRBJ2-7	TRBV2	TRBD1	TGTGCCAGCCGACAGGGGCGCAGTTACGAGCAGTACTTC	CASRQGRSYEQYF
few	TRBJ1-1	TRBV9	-	TGTGCCAGCAGCGTAGCCCTGAACACTGAAGCTTTCTTT	CASSVALNTEAFF
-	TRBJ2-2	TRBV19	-	TGTGCCAGTAGTCCTACTGCCGGGGAGCTGTTTTTT	CASSPTAGELFF
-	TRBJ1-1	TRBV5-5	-	TGTGCCAGCAGCTTGGTGGGGAGGGCGACTGAAGCTTTCTTT	CASSLVGRATEAFF
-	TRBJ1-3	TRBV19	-	TGTGCCAGTATGCCCGGCTGGGAAGGAAACACCATATATTTT	CASMPGWEGNTIYF
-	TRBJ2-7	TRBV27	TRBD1	TGTGCCAGCAGTTCAGGGGGCTGGGACGAGCAGTACTTC	CASSSGGWDEQYF
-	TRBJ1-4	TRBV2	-	TGTGCCGTGCCGGCGGGCGGAGTAAATGAAAAACTGTTTTTT	CAVPAGGVNEKLFF
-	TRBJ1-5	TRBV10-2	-	TGCGCCAGCAGTGAGGGCAGGCACACTCAGCCCCAGCATTTT	CASSEGRHTQPQHF
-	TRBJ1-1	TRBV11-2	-	TGTGCCAGCAGCGAGACCGGGACACGTACTGAAGCTTTCTTT	CASSETGTRTEAFF
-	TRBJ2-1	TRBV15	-	TGTGCCACCAGCAGAGAACCGGGACTTCCTAGCTCCTACAATGAGCAGTTCTTC	CATSREPGLPSSYNEQFF
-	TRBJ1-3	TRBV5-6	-	TGTGCCAGCTCATCGGAATATCAAGGATCTGGAAACACCATATATTTT	CASSSEYQGSGNTIYF
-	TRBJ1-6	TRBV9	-	TGTGCCAGCAGCACCTTTGACAGACCCTCCTATAATTCACCCCTCCACTTT	CASSTFDRPSYNSPLHF
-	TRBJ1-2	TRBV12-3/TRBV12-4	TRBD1	TGTGCCAGCACCATTGACAGGGGAGGGGATGGCTACACCTTC	CASTIDRGGDGYTF
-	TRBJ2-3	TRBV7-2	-	TGTGCCGGGACACAGGGATTCGGCACAGATACGCAGTATTTT	CAGTQGFGTDTQYF
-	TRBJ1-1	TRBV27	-	TGTGCCAGCAGCTCCAAGTCTGGGGGAGGGAGGACTGAAGCTTTCTTT	CASSSKSGGGRTEAFF
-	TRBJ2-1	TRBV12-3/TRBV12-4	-	TGTGCCAGCAGTCAGACTAGCTCCTACAATGAGCAGTTCTTC	CASSQTSSYNEQFF
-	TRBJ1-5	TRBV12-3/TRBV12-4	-	TGTGCCAGCGGCCCAATGAGCAATCAGCCCCAGCATTTT	CASGPMSNQPQHF
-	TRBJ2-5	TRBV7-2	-	TGTGCCAGCAGCTCCAGGTGGGGAGGAAGCGAGACCCAGTACTTC	CASSSRWGGSETQYF
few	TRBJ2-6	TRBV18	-	TGTGCCAGCAGCCCCCCCGGGGCCAACGTCCTGACTTTC	CASSPPGANVLTF
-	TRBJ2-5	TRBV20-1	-	TGCAGTGCTCCCCGGGCACAAGAGACCCAGTACTTC	CSAPRAQETQYF
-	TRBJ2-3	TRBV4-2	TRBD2	TGTGCCAGCAGCCAAGAACTAGCGGGGGCCACAGATACGCAGTATTTT	CASSQELAGATDTQYF
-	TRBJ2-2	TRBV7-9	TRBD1	TGTGCCAGCAGCTTACTCCAGGGGGTCAGCGGGGAGCTGTTTTTT	CASSLLQGVSGELFF
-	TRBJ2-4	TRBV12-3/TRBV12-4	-	TGTGCCAGCAGTTTTGGTAGGGGGGTAGCCAAAAACATTCAGTACTTC	CASSFGRGVAKNIQYF
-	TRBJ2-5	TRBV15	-	TGTGCCACCAGCAGTGAACCCGTCCAAGAGACCCAGTACTTC	CATSSEPVQETQYF
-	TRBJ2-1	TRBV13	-	TGTGCCAGCAGCTTGAGATATGAGCAGTTCTTC	CASSLRYEQFF
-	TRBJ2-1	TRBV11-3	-	TGTGCCAGCAGCTTAGATCAAGGCGGAAGCGGAGCCTCTAGTGAGCAGTTCTTC	CASSLDQGGSGASSEQFF
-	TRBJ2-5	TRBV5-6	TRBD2	TGTGCCAGCAGCTTCAATAGCGGGGGGGGACGTGGTGAGACCCAGTACTTC	CASSFNSGGGRGETQYF
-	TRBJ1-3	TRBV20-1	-	TGCAGTGCTAGGGCAGGACATCCTAGGAACATATATTTT	CSARAGHPRNIYF
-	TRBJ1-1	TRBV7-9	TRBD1	TGTGCCAGCAGCCGCCTGGGGGGGACAGGGGGAGCTGAAGCTTTCTTT	CASSRLGGTGGAEAFF
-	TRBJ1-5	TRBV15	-	TGTGCCACCAGCAGAGATTACGGGACACCGTATAGCAATCAGCCCCAGCATTTT	CATSRDYGTPYSNQPQHF
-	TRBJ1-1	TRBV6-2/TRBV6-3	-	TGTGCCAGCATCCAAGGAAGCACTGAAGCTTTCTTT	CASIQGSTEAFF
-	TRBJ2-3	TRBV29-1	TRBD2	TGCAGCGTCTCGATCGGCACTAGCGGGAGCACAGATACGCAGTATTTT	CSVSIGTSGSTDTQYF
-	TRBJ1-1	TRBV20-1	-	TGCAGTGCAAAGCCCCACGGAGGCACTGAAGCTTTCTTT	CSAKPHGGTEAFF
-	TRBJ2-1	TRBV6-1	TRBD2	TGTGCCAGCATGGGTCGCGGGGGGCCTTTCTACAATGAGCAGTTCTTC	CASMGRGGPFYNEQFF
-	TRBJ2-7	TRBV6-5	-	TGTGCCAGCAGTTACGGAGGCGGACAGATCTCCTACGAGCAGTACTTC	CASSYGGGQISYEQYF
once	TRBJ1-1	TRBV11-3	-	TGTGCCAGCAGCTCTCGGGGGGGGCAGAACACTGAAGCTTTCTTT	CASSSRGGQNTEAFF
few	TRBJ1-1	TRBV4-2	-	TGTGCCAGCAGCCAAGATCAGGGGCGTACTGAAGCTTTCTTT	CASSQDQGRTEAFF
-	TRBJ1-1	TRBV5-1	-	TGCGCCAGCAGCCCCTGGCAGGGGCGCCGAGCTGAAGCTTTCTTT	CASSPWQGRRAEAFF
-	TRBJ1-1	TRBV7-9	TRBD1	TGTGCCAGCACCTCCCCCCCAGGGGGCATGAACACTGAAGCTTTCTTT	CASTSPPGGMNTEAFF